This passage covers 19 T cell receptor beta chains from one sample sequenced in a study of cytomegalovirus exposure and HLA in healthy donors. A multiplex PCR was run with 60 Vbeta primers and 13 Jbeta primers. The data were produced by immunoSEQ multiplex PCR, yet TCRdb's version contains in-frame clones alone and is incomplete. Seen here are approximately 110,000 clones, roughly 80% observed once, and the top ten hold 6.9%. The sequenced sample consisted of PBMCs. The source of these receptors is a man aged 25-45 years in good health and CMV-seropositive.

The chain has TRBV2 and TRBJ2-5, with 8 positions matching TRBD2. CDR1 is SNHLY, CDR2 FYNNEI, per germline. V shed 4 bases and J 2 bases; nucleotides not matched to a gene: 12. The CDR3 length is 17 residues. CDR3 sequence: CASSGNARGAPQETQYF. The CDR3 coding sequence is TGTGCCAGCAGTGGGAACGCGCGGGGGGCCCCTCAAGAGACCCAGTACTTC. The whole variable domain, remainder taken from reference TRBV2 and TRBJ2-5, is EPEVTQTPSHQVTQMGQEVILRCVPISNHLYFYWYRQILGQKVEFLVSFYNNEISEKSEIFDDQFSVERPDGSNFTLKIRSTKLEDSAMYFCASSGNARGAPQETQYFGPGTRLLVL.

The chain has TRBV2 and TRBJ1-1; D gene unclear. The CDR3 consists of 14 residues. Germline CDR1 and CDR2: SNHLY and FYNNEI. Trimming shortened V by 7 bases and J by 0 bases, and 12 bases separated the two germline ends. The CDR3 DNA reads TGTGCCAGCAATTATTTCCCCGTGAACACTGAAGCTTTCTTT. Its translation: CASNYFPVNTEAFF.

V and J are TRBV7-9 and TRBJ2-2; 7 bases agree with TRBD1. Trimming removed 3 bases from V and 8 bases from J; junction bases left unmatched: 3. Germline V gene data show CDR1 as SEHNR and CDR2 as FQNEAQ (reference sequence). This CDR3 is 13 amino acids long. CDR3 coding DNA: TGTGCCAGCAGCTTCGACAGGGCAGGGGAGCTGTTTTTT. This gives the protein CASSFDRAGELFF.

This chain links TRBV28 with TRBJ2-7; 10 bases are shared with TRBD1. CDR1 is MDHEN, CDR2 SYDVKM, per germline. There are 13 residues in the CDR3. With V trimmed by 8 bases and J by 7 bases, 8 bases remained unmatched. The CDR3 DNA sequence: TGTGCCAGCGGGGACAGGGGCACCGGGGAGCAGTACTTC. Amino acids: CASGDRGTGEQYF.

CDR3 region: CASSEFWLTDTQYF. CDR3 nucleotides: TGTGCCAGCAGTGAATTTTGGCTCACAGATACGCAGTATTTT. This chain connects TRBV25-1 to TRBJ1-1; D remains unclear. The J call may be faulty, since TRBJ2-3 better matches the DNA end. The CDR3 loop spans 14 amino acids. The germline V gene encodes CDR1 MGHDK and CDR2 SYGVNS.

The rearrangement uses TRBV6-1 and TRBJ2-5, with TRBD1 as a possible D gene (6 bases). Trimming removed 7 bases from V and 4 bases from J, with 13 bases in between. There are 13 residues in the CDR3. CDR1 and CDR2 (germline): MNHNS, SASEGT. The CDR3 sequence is CASIRTRGETQYF. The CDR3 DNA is TGTGCCAGCATCCGGACCAGGGGAGAGACCCAGTACTTC.

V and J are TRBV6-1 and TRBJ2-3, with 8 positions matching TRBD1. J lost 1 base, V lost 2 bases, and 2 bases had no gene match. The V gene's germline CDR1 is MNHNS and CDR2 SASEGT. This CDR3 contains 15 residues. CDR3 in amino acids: CASSETGQGTDTQYF. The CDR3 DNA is TGTGCCAGCAGTGAAACGGGACAGGGCACAGATACGCAGTATTTT.

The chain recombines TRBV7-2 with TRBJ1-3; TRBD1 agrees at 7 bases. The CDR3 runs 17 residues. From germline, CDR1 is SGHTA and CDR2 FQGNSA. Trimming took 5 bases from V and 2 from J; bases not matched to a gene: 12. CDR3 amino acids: CASSDGTVMLAGNTIYF. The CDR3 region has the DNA TGTGCCAGCAGCGATGGGACAGTTATGCTCGCTGGAAACACCATATATTTT.

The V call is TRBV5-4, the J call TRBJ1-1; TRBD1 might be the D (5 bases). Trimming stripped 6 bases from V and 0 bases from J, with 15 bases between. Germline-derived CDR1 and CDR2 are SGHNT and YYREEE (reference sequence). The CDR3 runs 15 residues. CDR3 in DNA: TGTGCCAGCACGGAGGGGACTCCAATGAACACTGAAGCTTTCTTT. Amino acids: CASTEGTPMNTEAFF.

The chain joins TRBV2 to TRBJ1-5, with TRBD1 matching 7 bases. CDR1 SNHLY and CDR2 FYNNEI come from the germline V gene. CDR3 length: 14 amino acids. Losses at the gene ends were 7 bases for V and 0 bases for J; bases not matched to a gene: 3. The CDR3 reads CASTRGYSNQPQHF. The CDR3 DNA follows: TGTGCCAGCACCAGGGGGTATAGCAATCAGCCCCAGCATTTT.

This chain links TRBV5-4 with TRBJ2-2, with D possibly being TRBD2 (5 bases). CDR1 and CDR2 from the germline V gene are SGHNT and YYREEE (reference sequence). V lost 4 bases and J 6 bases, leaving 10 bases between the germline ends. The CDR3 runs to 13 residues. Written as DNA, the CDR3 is TGTGCCAGCAGCCTGACCGGGGCCGGGGAGCTGTTTTTT. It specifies CASSLTGAGELFF. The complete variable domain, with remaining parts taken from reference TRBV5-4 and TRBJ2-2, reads ETGVTQSPTHLIKTRGQQVTLRCSSQSGHNTVSWYQQALGQGPQFIFQYYREEENGRGNFPPRFSGLQFPNYSSELNVNALELDDSALYLCASSLTGAGELFFGEGSRLTVL.

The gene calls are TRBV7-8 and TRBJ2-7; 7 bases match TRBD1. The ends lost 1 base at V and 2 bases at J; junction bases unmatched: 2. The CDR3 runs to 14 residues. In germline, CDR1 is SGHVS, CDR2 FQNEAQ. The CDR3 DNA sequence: TGTGCCAGCAGCTTAGGAGGGGGCACCTACGAGCAGTACTTC. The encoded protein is CASSLGGGTYEQYF.

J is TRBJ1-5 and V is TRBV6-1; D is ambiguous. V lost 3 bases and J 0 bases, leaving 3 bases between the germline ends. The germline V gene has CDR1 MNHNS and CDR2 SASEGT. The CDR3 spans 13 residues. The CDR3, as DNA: TGTGCCAGCAGTGAGAGTAGCAATCAGCCCCAGCATTTT. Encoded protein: CASSESSNQPQHF.

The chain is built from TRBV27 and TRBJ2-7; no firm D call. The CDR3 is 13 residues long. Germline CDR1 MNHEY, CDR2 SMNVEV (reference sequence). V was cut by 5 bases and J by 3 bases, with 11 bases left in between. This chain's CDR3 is CASSEAPFYEQYF. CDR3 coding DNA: TGTGCCAGCAGTGAAGCACCATTCTACGAGCAGTACTTC.

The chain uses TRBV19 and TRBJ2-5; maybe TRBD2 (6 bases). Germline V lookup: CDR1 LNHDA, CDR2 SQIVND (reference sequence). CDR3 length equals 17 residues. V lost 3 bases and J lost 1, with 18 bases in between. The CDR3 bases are TGTGCCAGTAGTATCAGGCCCGCGGGGAGAAGCCAAGAGACCCAGTACTTC. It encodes CASSIRPAGRSQETQYF.

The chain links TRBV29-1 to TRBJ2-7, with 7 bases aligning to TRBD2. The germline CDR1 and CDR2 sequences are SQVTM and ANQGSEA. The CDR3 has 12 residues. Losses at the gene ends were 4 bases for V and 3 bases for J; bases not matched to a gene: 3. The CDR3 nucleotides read TGCAGCGTTGGGGAGGGTAGCTACGAGCAGTACTTC. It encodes CSVGEGSYEQYF.

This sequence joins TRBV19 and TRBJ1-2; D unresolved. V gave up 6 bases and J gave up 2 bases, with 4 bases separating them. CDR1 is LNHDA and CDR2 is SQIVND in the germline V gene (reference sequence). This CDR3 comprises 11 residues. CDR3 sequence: CASSRNYGYTF. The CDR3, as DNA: TGTGCCAGTAGCCGGAACTATGGCTACACCTTC.

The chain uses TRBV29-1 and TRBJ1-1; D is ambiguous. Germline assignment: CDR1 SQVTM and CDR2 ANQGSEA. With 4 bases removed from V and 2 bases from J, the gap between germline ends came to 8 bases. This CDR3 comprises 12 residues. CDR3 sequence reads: CSVGRANTEAFF. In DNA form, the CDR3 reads TGCAGCGTTGGTAGAGCAAACACTGAAGCTTTCTTT.

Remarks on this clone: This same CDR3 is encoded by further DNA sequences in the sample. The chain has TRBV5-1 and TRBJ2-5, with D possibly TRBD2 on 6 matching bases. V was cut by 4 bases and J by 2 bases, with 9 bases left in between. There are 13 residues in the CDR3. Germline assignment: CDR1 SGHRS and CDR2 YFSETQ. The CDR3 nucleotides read TGCGCCAGCAGCGGGGGAGGACAAGAGACCCAGTACTTC. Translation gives CASSGGGQETQYF.